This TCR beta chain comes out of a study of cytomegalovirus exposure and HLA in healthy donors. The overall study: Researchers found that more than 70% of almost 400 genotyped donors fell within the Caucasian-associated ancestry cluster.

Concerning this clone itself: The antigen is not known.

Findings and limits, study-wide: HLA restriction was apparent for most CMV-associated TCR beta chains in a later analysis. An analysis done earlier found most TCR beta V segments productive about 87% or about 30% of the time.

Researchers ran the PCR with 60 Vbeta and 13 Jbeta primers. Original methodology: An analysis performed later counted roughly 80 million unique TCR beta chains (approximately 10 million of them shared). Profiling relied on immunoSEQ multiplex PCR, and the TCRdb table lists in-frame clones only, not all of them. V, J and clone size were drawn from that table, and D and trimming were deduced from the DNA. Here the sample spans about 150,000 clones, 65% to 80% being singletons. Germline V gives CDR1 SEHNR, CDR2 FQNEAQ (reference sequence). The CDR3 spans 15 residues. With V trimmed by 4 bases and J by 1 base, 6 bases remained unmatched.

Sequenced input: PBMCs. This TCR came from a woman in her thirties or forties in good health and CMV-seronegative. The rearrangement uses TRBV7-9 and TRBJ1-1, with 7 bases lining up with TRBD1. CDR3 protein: CASSSDRARNTEAFF. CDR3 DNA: TGTGCCAGCAGCTCAGACAGGGCCAGGAACACTGAAGCTTTCTTT.